This T cell receptor beta chain came from a study of CD8+CD57+ T cells in acquired aplastic anemia. For CDR3 and TCR beta VDJ profiling, genomic DNA was the template used. TCRdb fed the reads into MiXCR, producing one record per CDR3 protein. The sample yields roughly 58,000 distinct CDR3 sequences, 55% seen once. CDR3 length: 12 residues. Germline CDR1 and CDR2: ENHRY and SYGVKD. Trimming pared 6 bases from V and 7 bases from J, leaving 12 bases between. Broader study findings: Between patients and controls, about 31 CD8+ CDR3 sequences were found in common.

With respect to this clonotype: Its matching antigen is unknown.

The V call is TRBV10-3, the J call TRBJ1-2; D is uncertain. The sample comprised sorted CD4+, CD8+, or CD8+CD57+ T cells (not recorded which) from PBMCs. The sequence came from a human donor in good health, serving as a control. The CDR3 coding sequence is TGTGCCATCAGCGCCCCCTTTGGTGGCTACACCTTC. Its translation is CAISAPFGGYTF.